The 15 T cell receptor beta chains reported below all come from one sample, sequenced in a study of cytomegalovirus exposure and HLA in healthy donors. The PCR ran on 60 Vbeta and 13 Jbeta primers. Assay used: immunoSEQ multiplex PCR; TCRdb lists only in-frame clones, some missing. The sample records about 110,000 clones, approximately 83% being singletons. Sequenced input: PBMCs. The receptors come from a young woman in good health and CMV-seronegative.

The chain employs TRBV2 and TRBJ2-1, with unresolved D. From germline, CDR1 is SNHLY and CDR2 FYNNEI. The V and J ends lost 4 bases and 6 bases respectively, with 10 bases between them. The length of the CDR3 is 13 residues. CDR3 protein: CASSGDNGNEQFF. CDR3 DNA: TGTGCCAGCAGTGGAGACAATGGCAATGAGCAGTTCTTC.

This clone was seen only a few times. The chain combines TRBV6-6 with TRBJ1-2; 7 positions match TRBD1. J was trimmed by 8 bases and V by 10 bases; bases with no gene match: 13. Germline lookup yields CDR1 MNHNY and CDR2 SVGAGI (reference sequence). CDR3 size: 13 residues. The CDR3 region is CAIWIGGPGGYTF. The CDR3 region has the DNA TGTGCCATCTGGATAGGGGGCCCGGGAGGCTACACCTTC.

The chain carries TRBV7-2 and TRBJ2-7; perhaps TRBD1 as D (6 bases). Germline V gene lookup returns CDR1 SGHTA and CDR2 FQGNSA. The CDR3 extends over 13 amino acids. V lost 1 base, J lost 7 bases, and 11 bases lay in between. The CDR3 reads CASSLERTGEQYF. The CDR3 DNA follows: TGTGCCAGCAGCTTAGAACGAACAGGGGAGCAGTACTTC.

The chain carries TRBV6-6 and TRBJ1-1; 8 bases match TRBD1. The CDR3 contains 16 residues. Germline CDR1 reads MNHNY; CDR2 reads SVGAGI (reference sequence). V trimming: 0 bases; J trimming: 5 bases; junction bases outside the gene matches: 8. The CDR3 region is CASSYSMGTGGTEAFF. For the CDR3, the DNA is TGTGCCAGCAGTTACTCGATGGGGACAGGAGGGACTGAAGCTTTCTTT.

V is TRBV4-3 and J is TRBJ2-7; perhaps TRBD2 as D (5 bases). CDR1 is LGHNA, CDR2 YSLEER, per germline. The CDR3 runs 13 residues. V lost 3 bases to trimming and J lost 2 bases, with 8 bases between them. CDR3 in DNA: TGCGCCAGCAGCCAGGAGGTACCCTACGAGCAGTACGTC. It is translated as CASSQEVPYEQYV.

CDR3 coding DNA: TGTGCCAGCAGTTTCGGACAGGCTGACGAGCAGTACTTC. Translating it yields CASSFGQADEQYF. This chain connects TRBV28 to TRBJ2-7; TRBD1 matches at 7 bases. Per germline, CDR1 MDHEN and CDR2 SYDVKM. The junction had 4 bases not matched to a gene; V was cut back by 3 bases and J by 5 bases. The CDR3 sequence is 13 residues long.

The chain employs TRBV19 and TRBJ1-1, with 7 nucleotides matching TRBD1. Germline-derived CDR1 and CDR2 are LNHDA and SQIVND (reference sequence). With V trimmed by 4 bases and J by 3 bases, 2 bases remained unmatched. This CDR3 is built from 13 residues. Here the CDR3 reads CASSKQGDTEAFF. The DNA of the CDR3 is TGTGCCAGTAGTAAGCAGGGGGACACTGAAGCTTTCTTT.

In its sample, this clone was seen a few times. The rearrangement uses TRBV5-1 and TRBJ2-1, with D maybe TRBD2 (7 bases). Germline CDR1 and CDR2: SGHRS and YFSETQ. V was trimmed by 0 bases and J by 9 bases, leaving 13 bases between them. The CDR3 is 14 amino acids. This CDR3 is CASSLGGGAPEQFF. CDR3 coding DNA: TGCGCCAGCAGCTTGGGTGGGGGGGCCCCTGAGCAGTTCTTC.

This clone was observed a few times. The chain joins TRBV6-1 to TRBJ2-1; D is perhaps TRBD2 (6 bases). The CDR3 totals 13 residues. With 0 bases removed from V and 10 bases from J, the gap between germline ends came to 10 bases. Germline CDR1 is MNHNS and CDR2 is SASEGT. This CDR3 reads CASSEARGGEQFF. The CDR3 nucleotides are TGTGCCAGCAGTGAAGCGCGGGGAGGCGAGCAGTTCTTC.

CDR3 coding DNA: TGCGCCAGCAGCCCAGGGGTAGACTATGGCTACACCTTC. Translation: CASSPGVDYGYTF. The chain uses TRBV5-1 and TRBJ1-2; D is perhaps TRBD1 (6 bases). Germline V gene lookup returns CDR1 SGHRS and CDR2 YFSETQ. The length of the CDR3 is 13 residues. Trimming pared 4 bases from V and 3 bases from J, leaving 10 bases between.

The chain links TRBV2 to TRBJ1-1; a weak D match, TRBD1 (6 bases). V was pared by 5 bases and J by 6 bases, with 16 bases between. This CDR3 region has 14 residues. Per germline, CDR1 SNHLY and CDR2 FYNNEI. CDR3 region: CASSQGIVWAEAFF. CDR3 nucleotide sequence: TGTGCCAGCAGTCAGGGGATCGTCTGGGCTGAAGCTTTCTTT.

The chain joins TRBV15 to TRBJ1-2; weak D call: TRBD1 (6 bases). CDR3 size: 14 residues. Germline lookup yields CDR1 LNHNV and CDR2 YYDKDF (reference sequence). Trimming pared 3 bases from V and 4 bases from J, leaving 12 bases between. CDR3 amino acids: CATSRDSLAYGYTF. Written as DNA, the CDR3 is TGTGCCACCAGCAGGGACAGCCTCGCCTATGGCTACACCTTC.

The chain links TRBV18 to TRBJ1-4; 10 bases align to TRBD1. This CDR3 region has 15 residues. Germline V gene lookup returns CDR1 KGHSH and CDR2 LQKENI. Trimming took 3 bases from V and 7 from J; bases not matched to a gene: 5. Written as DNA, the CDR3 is TGTGCCAGCTCACCTCCGGGACAGGGGTCTGAAAAACTGTTTTTT. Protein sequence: CASSPPGQGSEKLFF.

The CDR3 nucleotides read TGTGCCAGCAGCCCCCAAGCGGGAGGGAACATTCAGTACTTC. Translated: CASSPQAGGNIQYF. J is TRBJ2-4 and V is TRBV9, with 10 bases identical to TRBD2. Germline CDR1 SGDLS, CDR2 YYNGEE. The V segment lost 4 bases and the J segment 7 bases; nucleotides outside the gene matches: 5. CDR3 size: 14 residues.

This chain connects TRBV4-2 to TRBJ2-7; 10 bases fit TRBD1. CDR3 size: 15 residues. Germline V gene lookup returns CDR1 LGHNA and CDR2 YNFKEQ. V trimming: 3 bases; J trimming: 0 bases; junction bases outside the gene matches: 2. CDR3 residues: CASSQGTGDSYEQYF. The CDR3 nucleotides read TGTGCCAGCAGCCAGGGGACAGGGGACTCCTACGAGCAGTACTTC.